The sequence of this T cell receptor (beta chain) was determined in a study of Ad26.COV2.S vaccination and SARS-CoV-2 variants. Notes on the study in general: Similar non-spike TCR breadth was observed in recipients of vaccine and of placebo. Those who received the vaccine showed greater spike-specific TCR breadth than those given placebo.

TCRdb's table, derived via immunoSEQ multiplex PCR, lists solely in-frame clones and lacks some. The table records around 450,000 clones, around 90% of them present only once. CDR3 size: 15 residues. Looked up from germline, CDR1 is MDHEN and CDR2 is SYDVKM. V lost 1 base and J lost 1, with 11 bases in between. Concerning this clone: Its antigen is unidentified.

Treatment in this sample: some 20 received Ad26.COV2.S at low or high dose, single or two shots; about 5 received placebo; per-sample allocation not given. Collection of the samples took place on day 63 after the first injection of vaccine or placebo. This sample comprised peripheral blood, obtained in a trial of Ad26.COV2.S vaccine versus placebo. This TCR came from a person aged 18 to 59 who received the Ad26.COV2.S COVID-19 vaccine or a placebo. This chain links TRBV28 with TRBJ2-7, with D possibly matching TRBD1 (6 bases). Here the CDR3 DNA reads TGTGCCAGCAGTTTATCAGGGACACCATCCTACGAGCAGTACTTC. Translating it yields CASSLSGTPSYEQYF.